This T cell receptor beta chain comes out of a study of vaccination effects on CD4 cells after COVID-19. Across the whole study: All participants had two doses of either the BNT162b2 or mRNA-1273 vaccine.

This clone was counted only a few times. Its antigen is still unknown. Prior to sequencing, the ViraFEST assay stimulated PBMC with viral peptide pools, which expanded the antigen-specific CD4+ T cells. At the end of about 10 days of culture, CD4+ T cells were isolated. Nucleocapsid antibodies stayed negative before and after vaccination, showing no earlier SARS-CoV-2 infection. In germline, CDR1 is SSHAT, CDR2 FNYEAQ (reference sequence). The CDR3 has 16 residues. The germline V and J ends were trimmed by 3 bases and 3 bases, with 14 bases remaining between them. Study outcomes and limitations: Convalescent patients were scarce in the study, and it lacked early post-infection timepoints. Within healthy vaccinees, only 1 of 255 vaccine-induced clones displayed cross-reactivity with common cold coronaviruses. Clones induced by infection and by vaccine showed marked clonal contraction late after vaccination.

Only in-frame clones appear in the TCRdb table, and some are missing; sequencing was by immunoSEQ multiplex PCR. This sample has 70,000 or so clones, with about 70% found just once. J is TRBJ2-2 and V is TRBV7-7; possible D gene TRBD1, 5 bases. The sample was CD4+ T cells from PBMCs cultured with HCoV-NL63 spike peptides, taken before COVID-19 vaccination. The receptor was isolated from a human donor who received a COVID-19 vaccine. The CDR3 sequence: CASSFLQGPDTGELFF. In nucleotides, the CDR3 is TGTGCCAGCAGCTTCCTTCAGGGTCCCGACACCGGGGAGCTGTTTTTT.